Following are 14 T cell receptor beta chains from one sample sequenced in a study of cytomegalovirus exposure and HLA in healthy donors. Primers included in the PCR were 60 Vbeta and 13 Jbeta primers. Libraries were prepared by immunoSEQ multiplex PCR; TCRdb keeps only in-frame clonotypes and omits some of them. The sample shows more than 30,000 clones, roughly 67% of them seen only once. Sequenced sample: PBMCs. The origin of the receptors is a man aged 35 to 55 in good health and CMV-seropositive.

The gene calls are TRBV10-3 and TRBJ2-3, with 7 bases lining up with TRBD2. J lost 6 bases, V lost 2 bases, and 2 bases had no gene match. CDR1 ENHRY and CDR2 SYGVKD come from the germline V gene. The CDR3 covers 13 residues. CDR3 protein: CAISEGLGDTQYF. The CDR3, as DNA: TGTGCCATCAGTGAGGGACTAGGGGATACGCAGTATTTT.

The chain recombines TRBV18 with TRBJ2-1, with D unresolved. The germline CDR1 and CDR2 sequences are KGHSH and LQKENI. This CDR3 spans 13 amino acids. V was clipped by 3 bases and J by 4 bases, with 7 bases between them. The CDR3 here is CASSPSPYNEQFF. CDR3 nucleotides: TGTGCCAGCTCACCGAGCCCGTACAATGAGCAGTTCTTC. Looking up the rest from reference TRBV18 and TRBJ2-1 gives the full variable domain: NAGVMQNPRHLVRRRGQEARLRCSPMKGHSHVYWYRQLPEEGLKFMVYLQKENIIDESGMPKERFSAEFPKEGPSILRIQQVVRGDSAAYFCASSPSPYNEQFFGPGTRLTVL.

This chain links TRBV19 with TRBJ2-4; 8 nucleotides agree with TRBD1. With V trimmed by 6 bases and J by 7 bases, 8 bases remained unmatched. The length of the CDR3 is 14 residues. Germline V gives CDR1 LNHDA, CDR2 SQIVND (reference sequence). In DNA, the CDR3 is TGTGCCAGTAGCCCGCAGGGGGCCCTGAACATTCAGTACTTC. Protein: CASSPQGALNIQYF.

The rearrangement uses TRBV19 and TRBJ2-2, with a possible D match to TRBD1 (6 bases). The V and J ends lost 4 bases and 2 bases respectively, with 14 bases between them. This CDR3 spans 16 amino acids. Germline lookup yields CDR1 LNHDA and CDR2 SQIVND (reference sequence). In DNA, the CDR3 is TGTGCCAGTAGTAAACGGACAGAGATAAACACCGGGGAGCTGTTTTTT. This codes for CASSKRTEINTGELFF.

V and J are TRBV7-7 and TRBJ2-5; possibly TRBD1 for D (5 bases). The CDR3 consists of 14 residues. Germline V lookup: CDR1 SSHAT, CDR2 FNYEAQ (reference sequence). V was pared by 5 bases and J by 1 base, with 11 bases between. For the CDR3, the DNA is TGTGCCAGCAGCCCACAGGAAATCCAAGAGACCCAGTACTTC. Amino acids: CASSPQEIQETQYF.

The rearrangement joins TRBV30 to TRBJ2-4; no reliable D call. Germline CDR1 and CDR2: GTSNPN and SVGIG (reference sequence). CDR3 length: 16 residues. V was clipped by 2 bases and J by 0 bases, with 14 bases between them. The chain's CDR3 is CAWSHRLALAKNIQYF. In DNA, the CDR3 is TGTGCCTGGAGTCACCGTCTGGCCCTAGCCAAAAACATTCAGTACTTC.

The V gene is TRBV19, the J gene TRBJ2-4, with 9 nucleotides matching TRBD1. Germline CDR1 is LNHDA and CDR2 is SQIVND (reference sequence). This CDR3 spans 14 amino acids. After removal of 7 bases from V and 8 bases from J, the junction contained 9 bases not matched to a gene. CDR3 DNA sequence: TGTGCCAGTAAGTCAGACAGGGGGAACGACATTCAGTACTTC. This translates into CASKSDRGNDIQYF.

A note on this clone: One junction end does not reproduce the germline sequence, and a read error may be involved. This chain connects TRBV7-8 to TRBJ1-1; perhaps TRBD1 as D (6 bases). CDR3 length equals 15 residues. Germline V gives CDR1 SGHVS, CDR2 FQNEAQ. The DNA for the CDR3 is TGTGCCAGCAGCTCCGTGGGCAGGGGAAACACTGGAGCTTTCTTT. Protein product: CASSSVGRGNTGAFF.

The V gene is TRBV30, the J gene TRBJ1-5; 11 bases agree with TRBD1. The CDR3 sequence is 14 residues long. The V gene's germline CDR1 is GTSNPN and CDR2 SVGIG (reference sequence). The J segment lost 5 bases and the V segment lost 2 bases, leaving 2 bases of the junction unmatched. CDR3 nucleotide sequence: TGTGCCTGGAGTAGGGACAGGGGGGATCAGCCCCAGCATTTT. It encodes CAWSRDRGDQPQHF.

The chain links TRBV18 to TRBJ2-3; the D gene is possibly TRBD1 (6 bases). CDR3 size: 14 residues. The V gene's germline CDR1 is KGHSH and CDR2 LQKENI. V was trimmed by 3 bases and J by 4 bases, leaving 11 bases between them. CDR3 DNA: TGTGCCAGCTCACCGGACAGTTCGGCAGATACGCAGTATTTT. Protein product: CASSPDSSADTQYF.

The rearrangement uses TRBV18 and TRBJ1-4; 9 bases match TRBD1. The germline gives CDR1 KGHSH, CDR2 LQKENI. V trimming: 4 bases; J trimming: 8 bases; junction bases outside the gene matches: 2. The CDR3 extends over 13 amino acids. The CDR3 sequence is CASSLGTGEKLFF. CDR3 sequence (DNA): TGTGCCAGCTCACTGGGGACAGGGGAAAAACTGTTTTTT.

This clone was counted between two and nine times. The rearrangement uses TRBV19 and TRBJ1-4, with TRBD1 as a possible D gene (5 bases). V shed 5 bases and J shed 0 bases, with 19 bases lying between them. Germline V gene lookup returns CDR1 LNHDA and CDR2 SQIVND (reference sequence). The CDR3 extends over 18 amino acids. CDR3 sequence reads: CASSPRDPRFATNEKLFF. For the CDR3, the DNA is TGTGCCAGTAGTCCGCGGGACCCCAGGTTCGCAACTAATGAAAAACTGTTTTTT.

V usage is TRBV12-5 and J usage is TRBJ1-1, with D perhaps matching TRBD1 (6 bases). This CDR3 spans 13 amino acids. The germline V and J ends were trimmed by 1 base and 4 bases, with 7 bases remaining between them. Germline loops: CDR1 LGHNT, CDR2 FRNRAP. The DNA for the CDR3 is TGTGCTAGTGGTTTGGGGGGGCTCACTGAAGCTTTCTTT. Residues: CASGLGGLTEAFF.

The chain uses TRBV6-5 and TRBJ2-7, with 7 bases lining up with TRBD1. The junction had 3 bases not matched to a gene; V was cut back by 0 bases and J by 4 bases. The CDR3 runs to 14 residues. Germline CDR1 reads MNHEY; CDR2 reads SVGAGI. The CDR3 reads CASSYSGQEYEQYF. The CDR3 DNA follows: TGTGCCAGCAGTTACTCCGGACAGGAGTACGAGCAGTACTTC.